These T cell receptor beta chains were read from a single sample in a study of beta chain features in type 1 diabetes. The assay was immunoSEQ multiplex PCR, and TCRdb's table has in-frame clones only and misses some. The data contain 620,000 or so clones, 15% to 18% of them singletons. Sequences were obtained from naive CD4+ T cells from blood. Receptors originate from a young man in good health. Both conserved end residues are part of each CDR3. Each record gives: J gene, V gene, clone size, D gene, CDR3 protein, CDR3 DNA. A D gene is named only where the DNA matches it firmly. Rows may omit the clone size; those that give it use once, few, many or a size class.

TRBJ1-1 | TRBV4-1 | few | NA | CASSQEATKNTEAFF | TGCGCCAGCAGCCAAGAGGCGACGAAGAACACTGAAGCTTTCTTT
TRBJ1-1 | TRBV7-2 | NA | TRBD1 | CASSLVGRTGGTEAFF | TGTGCCAGCAGCTTAGTCGGTAGGACAGGAGGAACTGAAGCTTTCTTT
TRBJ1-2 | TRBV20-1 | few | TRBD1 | CATGGSGGYTF | TGCGCCACAGGGGGATCTGGGGGCTACACCTTC
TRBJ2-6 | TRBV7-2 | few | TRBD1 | CASSSRQGMSGANVLTF | TGTGCCAGCAGCTCGAGACAGGGAATGTCTGGGGCCAACGTCCTGACTTTC
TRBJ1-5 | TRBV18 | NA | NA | CASSPDSPSNQPQHF | TGTGCCAGCTCACCGGACAGCCCTAGCAATCAGCCCCAGCATTTT
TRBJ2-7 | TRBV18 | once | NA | CASSPRTGSYEQYF | TGTGCCAGCTCACCCAGGACCGGCTCCTACGAGCAGTACTTC
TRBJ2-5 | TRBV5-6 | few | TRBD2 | CASSIASGRAKETQYF | TGTGCCAGCAGCATAGCTAGCGGGAGGGCCAAAGAGACCCAGTACTTC
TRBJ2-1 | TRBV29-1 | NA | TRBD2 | CSIARGAGSRNEQFF | TGCAGCATTGCCCGAGGAGCGGGGTCTCGGAATGAGCAGTTCTTC
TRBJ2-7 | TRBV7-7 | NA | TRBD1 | CASSLATGTGSSYEQYF | TGTGCTAGCAGCTTAGCAACTGGGACAGGAAGCTCCTACGAGCAGTACTTC
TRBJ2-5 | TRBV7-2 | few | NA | CASSPMGGRETQYF | TGTGCCAGCAGCCCCATGGGGGGACGGGAGACCCAGTACTTC
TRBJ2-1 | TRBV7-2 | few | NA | CASSPLGRLLSNEQFF | TGTGCCAGCAGCCCCCTCGGGCGGCTACTCTCGAATGAGCAGTTCTTC
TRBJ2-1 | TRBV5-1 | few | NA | CASSSFGRESSYNEQFF | TGCGCCAGCAGCTCTTTTGGCCGGGAAAGCTCCTACAATGAGCAGTTCTTC
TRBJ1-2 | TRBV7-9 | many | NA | CASSWTSTGGGYTF | TGTGCCAGCAGCTGGACATCAACGGGAGGTGGCTACACCTTC